The present T cell receptor beta chain was sequenced within a study of blood T cells in healthy people across ages. Study at large: About one barcoded beta molecule per two T cells was the capture yield of template switching.

Primers used in a second PCR of about 7 to 12 cycles were a sample-barcoded 5' primer and a J-beta primer mix. A single record per CDR3 protein comes from TCRdb applying MiXCR to the 5' RACE reads. The table records roughly 1,100,000 distinct CDR3 sequences, under 30% of them present only once. This clonotype appeared a few times. Extractions gave at least 6 micrograms of total RNA per sample. The data were also submitted as part of a second study, on T cells of mothers and their children.

The sequence was collected from a girl aged 2-15 years in good health. Sequencing was done on a sample of blood.

The CDR3 DNA sequence: TGTGCCAGCAGTCGGCTATTGGGGGACAGGGTCTACGAGCAGTACTTC. Translating gives CASSRLLGDRVYEQYF. The chain uses TRBV27 and TRBJ2-7, with TRBD1 identical over 9 bases. CDR3 length: 16 residues. V shed 5 bases and J 3 bases; nucleotides not matched to a gene: 11. Per the germline V gene, CDR1 is MNHEY and CDR2 is SMNVEV (reference sequence).